Sequencing of this T cell receptor (beta chain) was carried out in a study of T cell responses to AZD1222 COVID-19 vaccine. The germline V gene encodes CDR1 MNHNY and CDR2 SVGAGI (reference sequence). The CDR3 runs to 15 residues. V lost 7 bases and J lost 10; bases outside the gene matches: 10. Repertoires were generated with immunoSEQ multiplex PCR, while TCRdb's copy carries only in-frame clones and drops some. The table lists 90,000 to 130,000 clones, approximately 92% of them singletons. This TCR came from an adult who received the AZD1222 COVID-19 vaccine. The rearrangement links TRBV6-6 to TRBJ2-1, with TRBD2 matching 13 bases. Sequencing used peripheral blood, obtained 28 days after the second AZD1222 dose. The CDR3 DNA reads as TGTGCCAGCAACCCTACTAGCGGGGGGGCAGGGGAGCAGTTCTTC. Translating it yields CASNPTSGGAGEQFF.